The source of this T cell receptor beta chain is a study of T-cell reconstitution after alpha-beta-depleted transplantation in children (dated by TCRdb to 2016 to 2017). Notes on the research overall: T-cell immune reconstitution after TCRalphabeta/CD19-depleted allogeneic hematopoietic cell transplantation in children was quantitatively tracked in the study by means of TCR repertoire profiling.

Library generation was performed with PCR. The listed sequencing device is Illumina HiSeq 2500. Molecular barcoding was employed in the preparation of TCR libraries, with unique molecular identifiers being used to normalize TCRbeta repertoire quantification. TCRdb reprocessed the public reads (quality trimming at Q25 with fastp, clone calling with MiXCR) and kept in-frame beta chains. One record per CDR3 amino acid sequence lists the most common genes and DNA. Here the sample has 450,000 to 600,000 distinct CDR3 sequences; approximately 20% occur a single time. The biggest ten clones account for 3.3% of the sample. This clonotype was detected many times. What antigen it recognizes has not been identified. Base qualities are not recorded, but no much larger clone differs from it by a single base. Measured from the cysteine to the phenylalanine, the CDR3 is 15 residues long. The retained sequence is limited to the CDR3, 45 bases, with the frame set at the first base. The germline V end is reduced by 5 bases and the J end by 1 base; junction bases left unmatched: 6. For CDR1 and CDR2, the germline V gene lists SGHRS and YFSETQ.

The input for sequencing was PBMCs from the stem cell graft donor, taken from the stem cell graft. Recombination connected TRBV5-1 to TRBJ2-1; a stretch of 7 junction bases matches TRBD2. The TCR originated in a human donor who donated a stem cell graft to a child with acute lymphoblastic leukemia. The nucleotide sequence reads TGCGCCAGCAGTGGATTAGCGGGTTCCTACAATGAGCAGTTCTTC. It translates as CASSGLAGSYNEQFF.